This entry lists 13 T cell receptor beta chains sequenced from one sample in a study of blood T cell repertoires in COVID-19. Clones were read by immunoSEQ multiplex PCR, and TCRdb kept only the in-frame ones, dropping some. The sample includes about 180,000 clones, about 81% seen only once; the top ten take approximately 12%. Sequencing was carried out using peripheral blood. Receptor source: an elderly woman with COVID-19, enrolled during active disease.

The chain is built from TRBV6-5 and TRBJ2-2, with D possibly being TRBD1 (5 bases). The CDR3 covers 14 residues. Trimming left V 7 bases short and J 2 bases short, with 11 bases between. Germline V gives CDR1 MNHEY, CDR2 SVGAGI. DNA of the CDR3: TGTGCCAGCACACGGACACCTAACACCGGGGAGCTGTTTTTT. This translates into CASTRTPNTGELFF.

The V gene is TRBV4-1, the J gene TRBJ1-5, with D unresolved. Germline V gene lookup returns CDR1 MGHRA and CDR2 YSYEKL. CDR3 length equals 14 residues. V lost 5 bases, J lost 5 bases, and 13 bases lay in between. CDR3 residues: CASSKGGGDQPQHF. The CDR3 coding sequence is TGCGCCAGCAGCAAGGGAGGAGGAGATCAGCCCCAGCATTTT.

The DNA for the CDR3 is TGCGCCAGCAGCGAACAGGGAGGGGGTCAGCCCCAGCATTTT. This gives the protein CASSEQGGGQPQHF. The V gene is TRBV5-1, the J gene TRBJ1-5, with D possibly TRBD1 on 6 matching bases. CDR1 and CDR2 from the germline V gene are SGHRS and YFSETQ. The V end was cut by 4 bases, the J end by 6 bases, with 14 bases between. This CDR3 is 14 amino acids long.

In its sample, this clone was seen a few times. The V call is TRBV7-2, the J call TRBJ2-5; TRBD2 aligns across 10 bases. J gave up 5 bases and V 2 bases, and 8 bases lay outside the gene matches. The CDR3 sequence is 16 residues long. Looked up from germline, CDR1 is SGHTA and CDR2 is FQGNSA. The DNA of the CDR3 is TGTGCCAGCAGCTTATCTGTAGCGGGGGGCGGGGAGACCCAGTACTTC. Protein product: CASSLSVAGGGETQYF. Supplemented by reference TRBV7-2 and TRBJ2-5, the full variable domain reads GAGVSQSPSNKVTEKGKDVELRCDPISGHTALYWYRQSLGQGLEFLIYFQGNSAPDKSGLPSDRFSAERTGGSVSTLTIQRTQQEDSAVYLCASSLSVAGGGETQYFGPGTRLLVL.

The V and J genes are TRBV19 and TRBJ2-7, with 8 bases fitting TRBD1. The CDR3 spans 13 residues. Per the germline V gene, CDR1 is LNHDA and CDR2 is SQIVND (reference sequence). The trim removed 5 bases at V and 5 bases at J, leaving 5 bases unmatched. The CDR3 bases are TGTGCCAGTAGTCCCAGGGGGCGCGACGAGCAGTACTTC. Amino acid sequence: CASSPRGRDEQYF.

The genes are TRBV5-4 and TRBJ2-5; TRBD1 aligns across 9 bases. V trimming: 3 bases; J trimming: 3 bases; junction bases outside the gene matches: 0. There are 13 residues in the CDR3. CDR1 and CDR2 from the germline V gene are SGHNT and YYREEE (reference sequence). CDR3 sequence: CASSWDREETQYF. CDR3 coding DNA: TGTGCCAGCAGCTGGGACAGGGAAGAGACCCAGTACTTC.

As DNA, the CDR3 is TGTGCCAGCAGCCCCCTAAACAGTAAACTGTTTTTT. As protein: CASSPLNSKLFF. The V gene is TRBV6-6, the J gene TRBJ1-4, with D hard to call. This CDR3 contains 12 residues. With 6 bases removed from V and 11 bases from J, the gap between germline ends came to 13 bases. The germline V gene has CDR1 MNHNY and CDR2 SVGAGI (reference sequence).

CDR3 sequence reads: CASSLGGPNQPQHF. As DNA, the CDR3 is TGCGCCAGCAGCTTGGGAGGCCCCAATCAGCCCCAGCATTTT. The gene calls are TRBV5-1 and TRBJ1-5; D remains ambiguous. Germline lookup yields CDR1 SGHRS and CDR2 YFSETQ. V was clipped by 0 bases and J by 3 bases, with 7 bases between them. This CDR3 comprises 14 residues.

The chain recombines TRBV3-1 (or the pseudogene TRBV3-2) with TRBJ2-7; TRBD2 is a possible D gene (5 bases). The V and J ends lost 4 bases and 3 bases respectively, with 13 bases between them. Germline V CDR1 and CDR2: LGHDT, YNNKEL (reference sequence). CDR3 length: 14 residues. CDR3 protein: CASSRGMVSYEQYF. The CDR3 nucleotides read TGTGCCAGCAGCCGAGGGATGGTCAGCTACGAGCAGTACTTC.

The chain is built from TRBV5-6 and TRBJ1-1; TRBD1 aligns across 8 bases. Germline CDR1 SGHDT, CDR2 YYEEEE. After removal of 3 bases from V and 5 bases from J, the junction contained 6 bases not matched to a gene. The CDR3 is 14 amino acids. The CDR3 coding sequence is TGTGCCAGCAGCTGGCAGGGGGCGAGGACTGAAGCTTTCTTT. It is translated as CASSWQGARTEAFF.

This sequence joins TRBV2 and TRBJ2-7, with D possibly being TRBD1 (5 bases). The length of the CDR3 is 11 residues. Germline-derived CDR1 and CDR2 are SNHLY and FYNNEI. Between the trimmed V and J ends, which lost 9 bases and 1 base, there was a span of 7 bases. The CDR3 nucleotides read TGTGCCAGTAGACAGTCCTACGAGCAGTACTTC. This codes for CASRQSYEQYF.

The J gene is TRBJ2-1, the V gene TRBV18; maybe TRBD2 (6 bases). CDR1 is KGHSH, CDR2 LQKENI, per germline. The CDR3 spans 13 residues. V lost 2 bases and J lost 8, with 10 bases in between. The CDR3 DNA reads as TGTGCCAGCTCACCAAGGACGGGAGATGAGCAGTTCTTC. This gives the protein CASSPRTGDEQFF.

This clone was seen only a few times. V usage is TRBV9 and J usage is TRBJ2-3, with a weak D call TRBD2 (6 bases). With 3 bases removed from V and 3 bases from J, the gap between germline ends came to 14 bases. The CDR3 has 15 residues. The V gene's germline CDR1 is SGDLS and CDR2 YYNGEE. The chain's CDR3 is CASSATPRGTDTQYF. The DNA for the CDR3 is TGTGCCAGCAGCGCCACGCCGCGGGGTACAGATACGCAGTATTTT.